This T cell receptor beta chain came from a study of cytomegalovirus exposure and HLA in healthy donors. Primers included in the PCR were 60 Vbeta and 13 Jbeta primers. Generated by immunoSEQ multiplex PCR, the TCRdb table keeps only in-frame clones and is missing some. The sample carries approximately 190,000 clones, 65% to 85% recorded once. The V end lost 4 bases, the J end lost 7 bases, and 19 bases lay between the germline ends. From germline, CDR1 is LNHDA and CDR2 SQIVND (reference sequence). The CDR3 is made up of 15 amino acids. This receptor was taken from a man in his fifties or sixties in good health and CMV-seronegative. Sequencing was done on a sample of PBMCs. V gene TRBV19 combines with J gene TRBJ1-1; TRBD1 might be the D (5 bases). The CDR3 loop reads CASSRGDLSNGEAFF. The CDR3, as DNA: TGTGCCAGTAGTAGGGGGGACCTTTCGAACGGTGAAGCTTTCTTT. Combining the CDR3 with reference TRBV19 and TRBJ1-1 gives the whole variable domain DGGITQSPKYLFRKEGQNVTLSCEQNLNHDAMYWYRQDPGQGLRLIYYSQIVNDFQKGDIAEGYSVSREKKESFPLTVTSAQKNPTAFYLCASSRGDLSNGEAFFGQGTRLTVV.